This TCR beta chain was identified during a study of T cells after yellow fever vaccination. Study information: In the case of low-cell-number fractions, SMART-Seq v4 Ultra Low Input was used for preparation. Points from the study as a whole: Post-booster repertoires contained most primary-vaccination clones again (roughly 95% CD4, 85% to 90% CD8). Weaker, the secondary response had a peak occurring faster, on day 5 versus 15.

The V gene end was trimmed by 6 bases and the J gene end by 0 bases; junction bases not matched to a gene: 4. The germline gives CDR1 DFQATT, CDR2 SNEGSKA (reference sequence). This CDR3 is built from 13 residues. As TCR cDNA was made by 5'RACE template switching, a universal primer site and UMIs were added. TCRdb re-called the 5' RACE reads through MiXCR, storing one row per CDR3 protein. This table holds approximately 580,000 distinct CDR3 sequences, 17% found once. Details on this clonotype: Its matching antigen is unknown.

This TCR was sampled from a young man who received the YFV17D yellow fever vaccine. The chain links TRBV20-1 to TRBJ1-1; 7 nucleotides match TRBD1. Sequenced here: PBMCs, sampled about 5 days after the first yellow fever vaccination. DNA of the CDR3: TGCAGTGCCACGACAGGGTTGAACACTGAAGCTTTCTTT. Its protein product is CSATTGLNTEAFF.